This record concerns one TCR beta chain sequence. What it binds is not known. These data come from a study of post-analysis software for immune sequencing data. Study-level results: TRBV5-6, TRBV5-1 and TRBV20-1 were among four to six TRBV segments more frequent in patients than controls.

V was cut by 3 bases and J by 4 bases, with 17 bases left in between. The germline V gene has CDR1 DFQATT and CDR2 SNEGSKA (reference sequence). This CDR3 is built from 15 residues. Each TCR beta cDNA library carried unique molecular identifiers. TCRdb independently ran MiXCR on the PCR reads; one entry per CDR3 protein. The sample records roughly 730,000 distinct CDR3 sequences, roughly 27% being singletons. J is TRBJ2-3 and V is TRBV20-1, with D uncertain. Sequencing was performed on blood. The receptor comes from a girl aged 10-17 years with multiple sclerosis. The CDR3 spells CSASPYEGPADTQYF. The DNA of the CDR3 is TGCAGTGCTAGCCCCTATGAAGGGCCCGCAGATACGCAGTATTTT.